Included here is one T cell receptor beta chain sequence, with context. The germline V gene has CDR1 MNHNS and CDR2 SASEGT. The CDR3 runs 15 residues. V gave up 2 bases and J gave up 4 bases, with 14 bases separating them. Per the study methods: Estimation of nucleated cell counts was performed using reference gene primer amplification. The protocol was immunoSEQ multiplex PCR, while the TCRdb copy is restricted to in-frame clones and leaves out a portion. The D gene and trimming were derived from the DNA, and the V and J assignments and clone size from that table. The table includes approximately 190,000 clones, roughly 80% detected once. The entry originates in a study of blood T cell repertoires in COVID-19. Study in general: Some COVID-19 samples were acute and others convalescent; all came from the United States, Italy and Spain. PBMCs, B-cell-depleted T cells, or T cells were the source of the cDNA or gDNA that made up the material.

This TCR was sampled from a woman in her 40s with acute or convalescent COVID-19. The rearrangement uses TRBV6-1 and TRBJ1-2, with D unresolved. The sample taken for sequencing was peripheral blood. CDR3 sequence: CASSEMAGPPYGYTF. Here the CDR3 DNA reads TGTGCCAGCAGTGAAATGGCAGGCCCACCCTATGGCTACACCTTC.